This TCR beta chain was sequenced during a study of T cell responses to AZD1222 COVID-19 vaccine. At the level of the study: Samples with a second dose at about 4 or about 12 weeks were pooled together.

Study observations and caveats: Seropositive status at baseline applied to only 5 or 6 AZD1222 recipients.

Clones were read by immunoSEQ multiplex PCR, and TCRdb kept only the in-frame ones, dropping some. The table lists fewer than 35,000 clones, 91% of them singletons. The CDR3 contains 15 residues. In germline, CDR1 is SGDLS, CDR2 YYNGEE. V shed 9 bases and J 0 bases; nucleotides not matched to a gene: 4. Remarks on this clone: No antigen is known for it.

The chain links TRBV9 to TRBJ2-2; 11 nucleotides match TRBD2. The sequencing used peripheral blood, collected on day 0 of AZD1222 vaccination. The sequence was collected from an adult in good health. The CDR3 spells CATGTSGANTGELFF. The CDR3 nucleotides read TGTGCCACCGGGACTAGCGGAGCGAACACCGGGGAGCTGTTTTTT. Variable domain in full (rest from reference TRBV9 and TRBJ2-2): DSGVTQTPKHLITATGQRVTLRCSPRSGDLSVYWYQQSLDQGLQFLIQYYNGEERAKGNILERFSAQQFPDLHSELNLSSLELGDSALYFCATGTSGANTGELFFGEGSRLTVL.